This paragraph covers one TCR beta chain sequence. No antigen is known for it. Germline V gives CDR1 MDHEN, CDR2 SYDVKM. The V and J ends lost 5 bases and 3 bases respectively, with 17 bases between them. This CDR3 region has 15 residues. TCRdb's copy holds only in-frame clones and misses some; the assay was immunoSEQ multiplex PCR. The sample lists under 100,000 clones, roughly 84% occurring once. Stated time point: blood 4 weeks post-SBRT, at nephrectomy. Treatment: 15 Gy SBRT to primary tumor, nephrectomy 4 weeks later. Nephrectomy followed 15 Gy stereotactic body radiation by 4 weeks. This renal cell carcinoma was of the clear cell type. This sample was included in a study of radiation and T cells in renal cell carcinoma. Study-level findings and limits: Without pretreatment biopsies, baseline tumor clonotype presence was undetermined.

The chain combines TRBV28 with TRBJ2-7, with D perhaps matching TRBD1 (6 bases). This receptor was taken from a man in his fifties or sixties with renal cell carcinoma. Source: blood, taken from a patient whose treatment included radiotherapy and nephrectomy. Here the CDR3 reads CASSRVDRILYEQYF. DNA of the CDR3: TGTGCCAGCAGTCGAGTCGACAGGATTCTCTACGAGCAGTACTTC. Full variable domain (remainder filled in from reference TRBV28 and TRBJ2-7): DVKVTQSSRYLVKRTGEKVFLECVQDMDHENMFWYRQDPGLGLRLIYFSYDVKMKEKGDIPEGYSVSREKKERFSLILESASTNQTSMYLCASSRVDRILYEQYFGPGTRLTVT.